A single sample is the source of the 30 T cell receptor beta chains below, sequenced in a study of blood T cell repertoires in COVID-19. Profiled with immunoSEQ multiplex PCR; TCRdb holds only in-frame clones, not every one. The data contain 350,000 to 450,000 clones, about nine tenths of them seen just once; the ten biggest clones take up 0.86%. What was sequenced was PBMCs or T cells enriched from blood (not recorded which). These receptors all come from a woman in her thirties or forties who had been exposed to COVID-19.

V usage is TRBV27 and J usage is TRBJ2-5; TRBD1 is a possible D gene (6 bases). Germline-derived CDR1 and CDR2 are MNHEY and SMNVEV (reference sequence). The CDR3 loop spans 13 amino acids. Trimming removed 5 bases from V and 2 bases from J, with 9 bases in between. The CDR3 nucleotides read TGTGCCAGCAGTAGGACAGAACAAGAGACCCAGTACTTC. It translates to CASSRTEQETQYF.

The rearrangement uses TRBV7-9 and TRBJ1-4; D unclear. CDR1 and CDR2 (germline): SEHNR, FQNEAQ (reference sequence). This CDR3 region has 14 residues. V was cut by 1 base and J by 4 bases, with 7 bases left in between. CDR3 in amino acids: CASSLGGLNEKLFF. For the CDR3, the DNA is TGTGCCAGCAGCTTAGGAGGGCTTAATGAAAAACTGTTTTTT.

V is TRBV3-1 (or the pseudogene TRBV3-2) and J is TRBJ1-5, with a possible D match to TRBD1 (5 bases). V lost 1 base and J lost 2, with 15 bases in between. The CDR3 contains 17 residues. The germline V gene encodes CDR1 LGHDT and CDR2 YNNKEL (reference sequence). The CDR3 bases are TGTGCCAGCAGCCAAGGTACAGGAACTACCGGCAATCAGCCCCAGCATTTT. It encodes CASSQGTGTTGNQPQHF.

CDR3 loop: CASSQDTGQGATSGNTIYF. CDR3 coding DNA: TGTGCCAGCAGCCAAGACACCGGACAGGGGGCGACCTCTGGAAACACCATATATTTT. V gene TRBV3-1 (or the pseudogene TRBV3-2) combines with J gene TRBJ1-3; 11 bases match TRBD1. The CDR3 is 19 residues long. The germline V gene encodes CDR1 LGHDT and CDR2 YNNKEL (reference sequence). V shed 0 bases, J shed 0 bases, and the junction held 7 bases outside the gene matches.

The CDR3 DNA reads TGCACCAGCAGCCAAGCCCCCTACTCCTCTCTGGCCAAAAACATTCAGTACTTC. Encoded protein: CTSSQAPYSSLAKNIQYF. The chain recombines TRBV1 with TRBJ2-4; no check of the table's D call, TRBD2, against the DNA was made. TRBV1 is designated a pseudogene. This CDR3 has 18 residues.

V gene TRBV9 combines with J gene TRBJ1-2; 7 bases fit TRBD1. After removal of 4 bases from V and 7 bases from J, the junction contained 10 bases not matched to a gene. The CDR3 extends over 14 amino acids. Germline loops: CDR1 SGDLS, CDR2 YYNGEE. DNA for the CDR3: TGTGCCAGCAGCCTAAATGACAGGGCTCGTGGCTACACCTTC. Translated: CASSLNDRARGYTF.

V usage is TRBV2 and J usage is TRBJ2-7; D ambiguous. The CDR3 spans 16 residues. Trimming took off 0 bases at V and 3 bases at J, with 15 bases between the two ends. CDR1 and CDR2 (germline): SNHLY, FYNNEI. The CDR3 protein is CASSEARNSLYYEQYF. The CDR3 nucleotides are TGTGCCAGCAGTGAAGCACGGAACAGCCTATACTACGAGCAGTACTTC.

The rearrangement uses TRBV7-2 and TRBJ1-2; D unresolved. Per the germline V gene, CDR1 is SGHTA and CDR2 is FQGNSA. V was cut by 2 bases and J by 4 bases, with 14 bases left in between. This CDR3 contains 15 residues. CDR3 region: CASSLMLTLGYGYTF. CDR3 nucleotide sequence: TGTGCCAGCAGCTTAATGTTGACACTAGGCTATGGCTACACCTTC.

The chain employs TRBV11-3 and TRBJ2-6; D is unresolved. Trimming took off 1 base at V and 0 bases at J, with 7 bases between the two ends. The CDR3 loop spans 16 amino acids. The germline V gene encodes CDR1 SGHNT and CDR2 YENEEA. The CDR3 here is CASSLVASSGANVLTF. The CDR3 DNA reads TGTGCCAGCAGCTTAGTCGCCAGCTCTGGGGCCAACGTCCTGACTTTC.

The chain recombines TRBV2 with TRBJ2-3, with 7 bases lining up with TRBD1. V lost 10 bases to trimming and J lost 1 base; unmatched junction nucleotides: 8. From germline, CDR1 is SNHLY and CDR2 FYNNEI. CDR3 length equals 14 residues. CDR3 protein: CATRPGGGTDTQYF. CDR3 bases: TGTGCCACCCGTCCAGGGGGTGGCACAGATACGCAGTATTTT.

The CDR3 spells CASGQGRVEEKLFF. The CDR3 DNA sequence: TGTGCCAGCGGTCAGGGCAGGGTGGAAGAAAAACTGTTTTTT. The J gene is TRBJ1-4, the V gene TRBV6-5; the D gene is possibly TRBD1 (5 bases). The CDR3 consists of 14 residues. Germline lookup yields CDR1 MNHEY and CDR2 SVGAGI. Trimming pared 8 bases from V and 8 bases from J, leaving 18 bases between.

The rearrangement uses TRBV5-1 and TRBJ2-7; D is perhaps TRBD1 (6 bases). There are 14 residues in the CDR3. Trimming left V 2 bases short and J 0 bases short, with 9 bases between. Germline V gives CDR1 SGHRS, CDR2 YFSETQ. The CDR3 bases are TGCGCCAGCAGCTTCACAGGGAGCTCCTACGAGCAGTACTTC. Its protein product is CASSFTGSSYEQYF.

V gene TRBV5-4 combines with J gene TRBJ1-4; tentative D call: TRBD1 (6 bases). CDR1 is SGHNT and CDR2 is YYREEE in the germline V gene (reference sequence). The CDR3 is made up of 14 amino acids. Trimming left V 0 bases short and J 5 bases short, with 8 bases between. The DNA of the CDR3 is TGTGCCAGCAGCTTGGACAGGGTAAATGAAAAACTGTTTTTT. It specifies CASSLDRVNEKLFF.

This chain uses TRBV7-9 with TRBJ2-2, with TRBD1 matching over 8 bases. J was trimmed by 1 base and V by 5 bases; bases with no gene match: 6. Germline lookup yields CDR1 SEHNR and CDR2 FQNEAQ (reference sequence). The CDR3 runs 16 residues. CDR3 sequence: CASSADRGKNTGELFF. CDR3 DNA: TGTGCCAGCAGCGCCGACAGGGGCAAGAACACCGGGGAGCTGTTTTTT.

This rearrangement joins TRBV9 to TRBJ1-1; the match to TRBD1 covers 7 bases. Germline V gene lookup returns CDR1 SGDLS and CDR2 YYNGEE. V dropped 4 bases and J dropped 11; count of bases not matched to a gene: 11. This CDR3 has 13 amino acids. The CDR3 coding sequence is TGTGCCAGCAGCACCTCGGGACAGATACCTGCTTTCTTT. This gives the protein CASSTSGQIPAFF.

This rearrangement joins TRBV2 to TRBJ1-2; maybe TRBD1 (5 bases). From germline, CDR1 is SNHLY and CDR2 FYNNEI. This CDR3 has 17 residues. Trimming stripped 1 base from V and 3 bases from J, with 18 bases between. The CDR3 region is CASSEEGRQGRYYGYTF. CDR3 DNA: TGTGCCAGCAGTGAAGAGGGTAGGCAGGGAAGATACTATGGCTACACCTTC.

V usage is TRBV18 and J usage is TRBJ1-5; 11 bases map to TRBD1. In germline, CDR1 is KGHSH, CDR2 LQKENI. The CDR3 spans 15 residues. V shed 5 bases, J shed 6 bases, and the junction held 6 bases outside the gene matches. CDR3 region: CASSVGTGGVQPQHF. The CDR3 DNA sequence: TGTGCCAGCTCAGTTGGGACAGGGGGGGTTCAGCCCCAGCATTTT.

This clone appeared once. The chain has TRBV5-1 and TRBJ2-5, with 7 bases lining up with TRBD1. V trimming: 3 bases; J trimming: 3 bases; junction bases outside the gene matches: 2. CDR3 length: 13 amino acids. Germline V gene data show CDR1 as SGHRS and CDR2 as YFSETQ. CDR3 region: CASSSGTEETQYF. CDR3 DNA sequence: TGCGCCAGCAGCTCGGGGACAGAAGAGACCCAGTACTTC. The variable domain in full, completed from reference TRBV5-1 and TRBJ2-5, reads KAGVTQTPRYLIKTRGQQVTLSCSPISGHRSVSWYQQTPGQGLQFLFEYFSETQRNKGNFPGRFSGRQFSNSRSEMNVSTLELGDSALYLCASSSGTEETQYFGPGTRLLVL.

This sequence joins TRBV11-1 and TRBJ2-3; a possible D gene is TRBD1 (6 bases). Trimming took off 5 bases at V and 10 bases at J, with 16 bases between the two ends. The CDR3 consists of 13 residues. Germline V gene lookup returns CDR1 SGHAT and CDR2 FQDESV (reference sequence). CDR3 loop: CASSRSWDTAQYF. In DNA, the CDR3 is TGTGCCAGCAGCCGTTCGTGGGACACGGCGCAGTATTTT.

This chain links TRBV24-1 with TRBJ2-3; 8 bases align to TRBD2. CDR1 and CDR2 from the germline V gene are KGHDR and SFDVKD. The CDR3 spans 14 residues. V dropped 10 bases and J dropped 5; count of bases not matched to a gene: 10. The CDR3 DNA is TGTGCCACTCCTTCGGGAGGGCCCCAAGATACGCAGTATTTT. Protein sequence: CATPSGGPQDTQYF.

The chain recombines TRBV19 with TRBJ1-5; 8 nucleotides agree with TRBD1. Germline values: CDR1 LNHDA, CDR2 SQIVND (reference sequence). The J segment lost 3 bases and the V segment lost 8 bases, leaving 15 bases of the junction unmatched. This CDR3 is 17 amino acids long. CDR3 protein: CASGATRGRVANQPQHF. CDR3 DNA: TGTGCCAGTGGGGCCACCAGGGGGCGCGTGGCCAATCAGCCCCAGCATTTT.

The V call is TRBV5-1, the J call TRBJ1-1, with D perhaps TRBD1 (6 bases). The CDR3 is 12 amino acids. Trimming stripped 4 bases from V and 8 bases from J, with 12 bases between. Germline V gene sequence: CDR1 SGHRS, CDR2 YFSETQ. CDR3 amino acids: CASSATGKEAFF. As DNA, the CDR3 is TGCGCCAGCAGCGCAACAGGGAAGGAAGCTTTCTTT.

J is TRBJ2-7 and V is TRBV5-4; TRBD2 aligns across 9 bases. Germline loops: CDR1 SGHNT, CDR2 YYREEE (reference sequence). V lost 3 bases to trimming and J lost 5 bases; unmatched junction nucleotides: 15. This CDR3 is 17 amino acids long. The CDR3 DNA reads as TGTGCCAGCAGCTCTGGACTAGCGAGATCTACCGGGGACGAGCAGTACTTC. This translates into CASSSGLARSTGDEQYF. The full variable domain, rest sourced from reference TRBV5-4 and TRBJ2-7, is ETGVTQSPTHLIKTRGQQVTLRCSSQSGHNTVSWYQQALGQGPQFIFQYYREEENGRGNFPPRFSGLQFPNYSSELNVNALELDDSALYLCASSSGLARSTGDEQYFGPGTRLTVT.

This rearrangement joins TRBV30 to TRBJ1-1; 8 positions match TRBD1. The V gene end was trimmed by 4 bases and the J gene end by 1 base; junction bases not matched to a gene: 11. This CDR3 has 16 residues. Germline V CDR1 and CDR2: GTSNPN, SVGIG (reference sequence). DNA of the CDR3: TGTGCCTGGACAACGCACGACAGGGGAAGGAACACTGAAGCTTTCTTT. This codes for CAWTTHDRGRNTEAFF.

The chain combines TRBV6-2 or TRBV6-3 with TRBJ1-5; TRBD1 agrees at 9 bases. Germline V lookup: CDR1 MNHEY, CDR2 SVGEGT. Trimming at V came to 6 bases and at J to 3 bases, leaving 6 bases not matched to a gene. The length of the CDR3 is 15 residues. The CDR3 loop reads CASSQRQGDNQPQHF. In DNA, the CDR3 is TGTGCCAGCAGCCAGAGACAGGGGGACAATCAGCCCCAGCATTTT.

CDR3 protein: CASKRLRDTTTGELFF. In nucleotides, the CDR3 is TGTGCCAGCAAGCGACTCCGGGACACAACGACCGGGGAGCTGTTTTTT. The genes are TRBV2 and TRBJ2-2; tentatively, D is TRBD1 (6 bases). The CDR3 loop spans 16 amino acids. V gave up 7 bases and J gave up 5 bases, with 20 bases separating them. Germline assignment: CDR1 SNHLY and CDR2 FYNNEI.

Turning to this clone: One end of the junction fails to match germline, which may point to a read error. J is TRBJ1-5 and V is TRBV2; 7 bases align to TRBD1. This CDR3 spans 12 amino acids. Germline CDR1 and CDR2: SNHLY and FYNNEI. The CDR3 DNA follows: TGTGCCAGCGCGATTTCACTCGGGACAGTTTATTTT. As protein: CASAISLGTVYF.

This clone was picked up a small number of times. V gene TRBV3-1 (or the pseudogene TRBV3-2) combines with J gene TRBJ2-7; 10 bases align to TRBD2. The CDR3 has 14 residues. V gave up 4 bases and J gave up 8 bases; unmatched junction bases: 8. Germline V gene data show CDR1 as LGHDT and CDR2 as YNNKEL (reference sequence). CDR3 loop: CASSPASGGRKQYF. For the CDR3, the DNA is TGTGCCAGCAGCCCTGCTAGCGGGGGCCGTAAGCAGTACTTC.

Notes on this clone: Relative to the germline gene, one junction end is altered; a read error may explain this. The genes are TRBV10-3 and TRBJ1-2, with 12 bases fitting TRBD1. The CDR3 has 14 amino acids. Germline values: CDR1 ENHRY, CDR2 SYGVKD. In DNA, the CDR3 is TGTGCCATCAGTGAACCCGGGACAGGGGGCCTTATGGACTTC. Translated: CAISEPGTGGLMDF.

V and J are TRBV4-3 and TRBJ1-1; tentative D call: TRBD1 (6 bases). The CDR3 is made up of 15 amino acids. In germline, CDR1 is LGHNA, CDR2 YSLEER. V was clipped by 2 bases and J by 7 bases, with 17 bases between them. The CDR3 protein is CASSQLSGGNHEAFF. Written as DNA, the CDR3 is TGCGCCAGCAGCCAACTTTCGGGGGGCAACCATGAAGCTTTCTTT.